This entry lists 5 T cell receptor beta chains sequenced from one sample in a study of blood T cell repertoires in COVID-19. The repertoire was sequenced with immunoSEQ multiplex PCR; TCRdb's copy has only in-frame clones and lacks some. Here the sample spans about 230,000 clones, approximately 80% being singletons. Material for sequencing was PBMCs or T cells enriched from blood (not recorded which). All receptors come from a man between 60 and 75 years old who had recovered from COVID-19.

The CDR3 nucleotides read TGCGCCAGCAGCTTGGAAGACAGGGCCACAGATACGCAGTATTTT. Translating gives CASSLEDRATDTQYF. The gene calls are TRBV5-1 and TRBJ2-3; 7 nucleotides line up with TRBD1. Germline V gene data show CDR1 as SGHRS and CDR2 as YFSETQ. The CDR3 totals 15 residues. Trimming at V came to 0 bases and at J to 2 bases, leaving 3 bases not matched to a gene.

The chain recombines TRBV14 with TRBJ2-1; 10 bases match TRBD2. The V and J ends lost 1 base and 4 bases, in that order; junction bases with no gene match: 13. The CDR3 spans 19 residues. In germline, CDR1 is SGHDN, CDR2 FVKESK. The CDR3 DNA reads TGTGCCAGCAGCCAAGCGGATGGTCCTAGCGGGGGCTCTTACAATGAGCAGTTCTTC. It is translated as CASSQADGPSGGSYNEQFF.

The chain recombines TRBV24-1 with TRBJ2-5, with a tentative D call TRBD1 (6 bases). Germline CDR1 reads KGHDR; CDR2 reads SFDVKD. Trimming took off 6 bases at V and 5 bases at J, with 9 bases between the two ends. The CDR3 has 12 residues. In DNA form, the CDR3 reads TGTGCCACCAGTAAGGGGGAGGAGACCCAGTACTTC. Protein product: CATSKGEETQYF.

V gene TRBV7-8 combines with J gene TRBJ2-1, with D hard to call. There are 13 residues in the CDR3. Trimming shortened V by 3 bases and J by 4 bases, and 7 bases separated the two germline ends. Germline-derived CDR1 and CDR2 are SGHVS and FQNEAQ. The CDR3 DNA reads TGTGCCAGCAGCTTTAACAGATACAATGAGCAGTTCTTC. Amino acids: CASSFNRYNEQFF.

This chain joins TRBV4-2 and TRBJ1-1, with 8 nucleotides matching TRBD1. V lost 3 bases to trimming and J lost 6 bases; unmatched junction nucleotides: 6. CDR1 and CDR2 (germline): LGHNA, YNFKEQ. The CDR3 has 14 residues. The CDR3 DNA is TGTGCCAGCAGCCAGTCCCCAGGGGGCCCTGAAGCTTTCTTT. This translates into CASSQSPGGPEAFF.